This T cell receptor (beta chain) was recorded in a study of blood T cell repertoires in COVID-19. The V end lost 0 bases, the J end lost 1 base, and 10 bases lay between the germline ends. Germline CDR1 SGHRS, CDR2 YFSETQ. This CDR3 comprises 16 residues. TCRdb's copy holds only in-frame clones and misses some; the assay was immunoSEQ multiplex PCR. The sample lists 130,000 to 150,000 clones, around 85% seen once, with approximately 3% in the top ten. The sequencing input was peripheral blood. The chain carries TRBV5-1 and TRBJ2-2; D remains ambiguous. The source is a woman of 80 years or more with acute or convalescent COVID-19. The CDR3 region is CASSLVVRGNTGELFF. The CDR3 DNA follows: TGCGCCAGCAGCTTGGTGGTTAGAGGGAACACCGGGGAGCTGTTTTTT.